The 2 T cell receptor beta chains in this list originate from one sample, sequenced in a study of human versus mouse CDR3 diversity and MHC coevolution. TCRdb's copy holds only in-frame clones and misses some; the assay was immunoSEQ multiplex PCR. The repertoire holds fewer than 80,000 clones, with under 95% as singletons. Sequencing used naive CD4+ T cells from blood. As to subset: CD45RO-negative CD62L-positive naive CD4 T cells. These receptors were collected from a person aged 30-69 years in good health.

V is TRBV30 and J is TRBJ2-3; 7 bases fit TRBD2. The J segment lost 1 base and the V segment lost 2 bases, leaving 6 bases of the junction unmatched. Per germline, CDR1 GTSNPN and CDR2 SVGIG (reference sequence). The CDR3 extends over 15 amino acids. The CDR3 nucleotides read TGTGCCTGGAGTCTGGGACTAACTGGCACAGATACGCAGTATTTT. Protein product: CAWSLGLTGTDTQYF.

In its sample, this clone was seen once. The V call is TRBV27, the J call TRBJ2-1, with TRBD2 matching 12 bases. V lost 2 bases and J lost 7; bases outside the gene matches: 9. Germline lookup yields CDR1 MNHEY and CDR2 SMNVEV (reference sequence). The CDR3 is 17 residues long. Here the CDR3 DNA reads TGTGCCAGCAGTTTACTTGGACTAGCGGGACAGAAGAATGAGCAGTTCTTC. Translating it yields CASSLLGLAGQKNEQFF.